This T cell receptor (beta chain) came from a study of T-cell reconstitution after alpha-beta-depleted transplantation in children (dated by TCRdb to the mid-2010s). About the study as a whole: Using TCR repertoire profiling, the study quantitatively followed how T-cell immune reconstitution unfolded in children after TCRalphabeta/CD19-depleted allogeneic hematopoietic cell transplantation.

This clonotype was detected ten times or more. What this receptor recognizes is not known. Base qualities are not provided; no much larger clone lies one nucleotide away. The junction shows trimming of 3 bases on V and 5 bases on J, and the gene matches do not reach 3 bases of it. The CDR3 spans 15 residues, from the cysteine through the phenylalanine. CDR3 DNA only is kept here, 45 bases in frame from base 1. The germline V gene provides CDR1 ENHRY and CDR2 SYGVKD. Library creation used PCR. Sequencing took place on an Illumina HiSeq 2500. TCR libraries were prepared with molecular barcoding, using unique molecular identifiers to normalize TCRbeta repertoire quantification. TCRdb reprocessed the public reads (quality trimming at Q25 with fastp, clone calling with MiXCR) and kept in-frame beta chains. One record per CDR3 amino acid sequence lists the most common genes and DNA. For this sample there are over 550,000 distinct CDR3 sequences; 10% appear just once. The top ten clonotypes cover less than 5% of the sample.

The V and J genes are TRBV10-3 and TRBJ2-2; 10 nucleotides in the junction match TRBD1. This clonotype was obtained from a human donor who donated a stem cell graft to a child with acute myeloid leukemia. The sequenced sample was PBMCs from the stem cell graft donor, obtained from the stem cell graft. The DNA sequence is TGTGCCATCAGTGAAGACAGGGGGCAGACCGGGGAGCTGTTTTTT. Its protein reads: CAISEDRGQTGELFF.